The entry that follows covers one TCR beta chain sequence. The data were obtained in a study of cytomegalovirus exposure and HLA in healthy donors. Study-level information: Assignment to the Caucasian-associated ancestry cluster applied to approximately 79% of the approximately 420 genotyped donors.

This PCR relied on a set of 60 Vbeta primers and 13 Jbeta primers. Profiling relied on immunoSEQ multiplex PCR, and the TCRdb table lists in-frame clones only, not all of them. The table shows fewer than 150,000 clones, with 77% occurring only once. This TCR was recovered from a woman between 50 and 59 years old in good health and CMV-seronegative. Sample: PBMCs.

The CDR3 loop is CASSFEPTGTGNTIYF. As DNA, the CDR3 is TGTGCCAGCAGCTTCGAGCCGACAGGGACTGGAAACACCATATATTTT. This chain links TRBV7-2 with TRBJ1-3; TRBD1 matches at 7 bases. CDR1 and CDR2 (germline): SGHTA, FQGNSA. The CDR3 has 16 amino acids. V shed 3 bases and J 2 bases; nucleotides not matched to a gene: 7.